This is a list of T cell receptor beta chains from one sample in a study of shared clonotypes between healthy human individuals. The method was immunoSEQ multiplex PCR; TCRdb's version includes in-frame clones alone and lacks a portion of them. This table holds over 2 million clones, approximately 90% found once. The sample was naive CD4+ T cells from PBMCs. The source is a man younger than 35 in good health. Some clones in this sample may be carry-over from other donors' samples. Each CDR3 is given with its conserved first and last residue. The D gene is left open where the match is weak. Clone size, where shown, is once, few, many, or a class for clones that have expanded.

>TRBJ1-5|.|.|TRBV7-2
TGTGCCAGCAGCTCTCAGGGCGATCAGCCCCAGCATTTT
CASSSQGDQPQHF
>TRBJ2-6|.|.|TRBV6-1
TGTGCCAGCAGTTTGGGGGCTGGGGCCAACGTCCTGACTTTC
CASSLGAGANVLTF
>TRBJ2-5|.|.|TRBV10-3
TGTGCCGCCCAAAGGAGTGGGCAAGAGACCCAGTACTTC
CAAQRSGQETQYF
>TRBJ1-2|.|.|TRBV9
TGTGCCAGCAGCGTAGAACAGGGAAGATCTGGCTACACCTTC
CASSVEQGRSGYTF
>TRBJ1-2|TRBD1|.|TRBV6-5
TGTGCCAGCAGTCCAGGGACAGGATACGGCTACACCTTC
CASSPGTGYGYTF
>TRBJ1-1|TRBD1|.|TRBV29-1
TGCAGCGTTCCGACGGGAGGGGGCTGGGGCACTGAAGCTTTCTTT
CSVPTGGGWGTEAFF
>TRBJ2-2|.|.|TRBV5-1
TGCGCCAGCAGCTTGGGTTTGAGCGCCAACACCGGGGAGCTGTTTTTT
CASSLGLSANTGELFF
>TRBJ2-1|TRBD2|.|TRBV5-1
TGCGCCAGCAGCTTGGCTACTAGCGGGTTTATGGGTGAGCAGTTCTTC
CASSLATSGFMGEQFF
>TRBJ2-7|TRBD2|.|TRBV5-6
TGTGCCAGCAGTTCCGGGACTAGCGGTTCCCTGAGCTCCTACGAGCAGTACTTC
CASSSGTSGSLSSYEQYF
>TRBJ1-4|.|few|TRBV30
TGTGCCTGGAGTGGGCCGGGTGTTTCCATTGAAAAACTGTTTTTT
CAWSGPGVSIEKLFF
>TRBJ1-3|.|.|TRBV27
TGTGCCAGCAGTTCCAGGACCCAGGGAAACACCATATATTTT
CASSSRTQGNTIYF
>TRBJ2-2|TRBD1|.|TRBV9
TGTGCCAGCAGCGGACGGACAGGGATCACCGGGGAGCTGTTTTTT
CASSGRTGITGELFF
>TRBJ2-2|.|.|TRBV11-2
TGTGCCAGCAGTCGATCGGGGGCTAGGGGCACCGGGGAGCTGTTTTTT
CASSRSGARGTGELFF
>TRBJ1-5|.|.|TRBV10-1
TGCGCCAGGAAAGGGACACACAATCAGCCCCAGCATTTT
CARKGTHNQPQHF
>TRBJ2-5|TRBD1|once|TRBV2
TGTGCCAGCATGGCCGGACAGGAAGAGACCCAGTACTTC
CASMAGQEETQYF
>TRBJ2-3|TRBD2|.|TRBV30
TGTGCCTGGACTCAGGGACTAGCGGGAGCCGGAGATACGCAGTATTTT
CAWTQGLAGAGDTQYF
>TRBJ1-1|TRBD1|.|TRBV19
TGTGCCACCTATGGGCAGGGGGCGTACATGAACACTGAAGCTTTCTTT
CATYGQGAYMNTEAFF
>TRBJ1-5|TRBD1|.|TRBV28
TGTGCCAGCAGTCCGACAGGGGGCGGGCAGCCCCAGCATTTT
CASSPTGGGQPQHF
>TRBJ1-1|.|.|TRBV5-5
TGTGCCAGCAGCTTGGATTCCAGTGAAGCTTTCTTT
CASSLDSSEAFF
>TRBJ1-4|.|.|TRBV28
TGTGCCAGCAGTTTAGGTCCCAGATATGAAAAACTGTTTTTT
CASSLGPRYEKLFF
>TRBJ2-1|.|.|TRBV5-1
TGCGCCAGCAGCTTGGAAGTGGCGGGCCTTTACAATGAGCAGTTCTTC
CASSLEVAGLYNEQFF
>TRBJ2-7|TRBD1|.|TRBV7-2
TGTGCCAGCAGCCTCTACGGGACAGGGCTCTCCTACGAGCAGTACTTC
CASSLYGTGLSYEQYF
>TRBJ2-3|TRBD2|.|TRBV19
TGTGCCAGAGGACTAGCTGGCACAGATACGCAGTATTTT
CARGLAGTDTQYF
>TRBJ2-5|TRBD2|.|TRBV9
TGTGCCAGCAGCCCTCGGGCTCGACTAGCGGGAGCGGAGACCCAGTACTTC
CASSPRARLAGAETQYF
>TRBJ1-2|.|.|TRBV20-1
TGCAGTGCCCCTAAAGAGGATGGCTACACCTTC
CSAPKEDGYTF
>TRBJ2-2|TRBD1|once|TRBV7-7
TGTGCCAGCAGCCGGACAGGGGGGAACACCGGGGAGCTGTTTTTT
CASSRTGGNTGELFF
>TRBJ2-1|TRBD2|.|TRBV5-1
TGCGCCAGCAGCTTGGCCACTAGCGGGAGAGGCGATGAGCAGTTCTTC
CASSLATSGRGDEQFF
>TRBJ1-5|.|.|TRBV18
TGTGCCAGCTCACCACGACGACTGGACGATAATAGCAATCAGCCCCAGCATTTT
CASSPRRLDDNSNQPQHF
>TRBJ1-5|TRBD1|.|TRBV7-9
TGTGCCAGCAGCCAATTACAGGGGGCAGGAGATCAGCCCCAGCATTTT
CASSQLQGAGDQPQHF
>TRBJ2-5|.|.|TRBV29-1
TGCAGCGTTAGGTTGTCGGCAGGGTTTCCAGAGACCCAGTACTTC
CSVRLSAGFPETQYF
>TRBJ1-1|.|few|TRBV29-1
TGCAGCGTTGAAGGCAGGCTGAACACTGAAGCTTTCTTT
CSVEGRLNTEAFF
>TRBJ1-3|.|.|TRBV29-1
TGCAGCGCTATCCAGGGAACAGGGTGGTCTGGAAACACCATATATTTT
CSAIQGTGWSGNTIYF
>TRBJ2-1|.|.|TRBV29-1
TGCAGCGCCTTAGCGGAGCCATCGGGGAATGAGCAGTTCTTC
CSALAEPSGNEQFF
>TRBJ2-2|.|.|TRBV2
TGTGCCAGCATTCGAGCTAGAATCCCCGGGGAGCTGTTTTTT
CASIRARIPGELFF
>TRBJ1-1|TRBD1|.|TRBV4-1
TGCGCCAGCAGCCAAGGGACAGGGACAACTGAAGCTTTCTTT
CASSQGTGTTEAFF
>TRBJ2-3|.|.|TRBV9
TGTGCCAGCAGCGTTAAGGGGGACACAGATACGCAGTATTTT
CASSVKGDTDTQYF
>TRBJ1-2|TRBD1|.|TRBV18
TGTGCCAGCTCACCGGGGGCAGGGGGCCGGTACGGCTACACCTTC
CASSPGAGGRYGYTF
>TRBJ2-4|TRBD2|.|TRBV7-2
TGTGCCAGCAGCTACGATAGCGGGAGGGCGGTGAACATTCAGTACTTC
CASSYDSGRAVNIQYF
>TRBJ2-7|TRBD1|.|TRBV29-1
TGCAGCGTTCCGGACAGGAGGTCTCACGAGCAGTACTTC
CSVPDRRSHEQYF
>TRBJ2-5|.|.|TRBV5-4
TGTGCCAGCAGTCGGAGCCCCGCAGAGACCCAGTACTTC
CASSRSPAETQYF
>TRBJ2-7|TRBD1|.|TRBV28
TGTGCCAGCAGTTTGTCTCCGGGACAGGGGGCCTACGAGCAGTACTTC
CASSLSPGQGAYEQYF
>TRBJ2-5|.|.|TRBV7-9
TGTGCCAGCAGCTCGGGTCACCCCGGCGGGGAGACCCAGTACTTC
CASSSGHPGGETQYF
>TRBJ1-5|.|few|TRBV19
TGTGCCAGTAGTCCACCTCAGGGATTCCAGCCCCAGCATTTT
CASSPPQGFQPQHF
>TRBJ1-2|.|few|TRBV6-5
TGTGCCAGCCAGGACGGAGCCTATGGCTACACCTTC
CASQDGAYGYTF
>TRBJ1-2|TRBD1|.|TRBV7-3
TGTGCCAGCAGCCTGATACCCGGGACAGAAAAGGGCTACACCTTC
CASSLIPGTEKGYTF
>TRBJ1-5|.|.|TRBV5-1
TGCGCCAGCAGCTTGATGGCCCTTGGGAACAATCAGCCCCAGCATTTT
CASSLMALGNNQPQHF
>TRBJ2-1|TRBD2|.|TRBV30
TGTGCCTGGACTCCGGGAGGGTTGGAGCAGTTCTTC
CAWTPGGLEQFF
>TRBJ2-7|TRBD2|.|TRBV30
TGTGCCTGGGGCGCACTAGCGGGAGTTATCTACGAGCAGTACTTC
CAWGALAGVIYEQYF
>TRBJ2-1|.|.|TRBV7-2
TGTGCCAGCAGCACAGGACAAACCCAAGAGCAGTTCTTC
CASSTGQTQEQFF